A selection of T cell receptor beta chains follows, all from one sample in a study of blood T cell repertoires in COVID-19. TCRdb's copy holds only in-frame clones and misses some; the assay was immunoSEQ multiplex PCR. The repertoire holds 45,000 to 60,000 clones, with roughly nine tenths as singletons. Sequencing used peripheral blood. The receptors derive from a man in his 60s with acute or convalescent COVID-19. Both conserved end residues are part of each CDR3. A D gene is named only where the DNA matches it firmly. Not every row has a clone size; where given, it reads once, few, many or a size class.

j_call	clone_size	d_call	v_call	cdr3_aa	cdr3_nt
TRBJ2-2	-	-	TRBV19	CASSNPTRAGELFF	TGTGCCAGTAGTAACCCCACCAGGGCCGGAGAGCTGTTTTTT
TRBJ1-5	-	-	TRBV15	CATSTGGSNQPQHF	TGTGCCACCAGCACAGGTGGGAGCAATCAGCCCCAGCATTTT
TRBJ2-5	-	TRBD1	TRBV18	CASSPGTGNQETQYF	TGTGCCAGCTCACCCGGGACAGGCAATCAAGAGACCCAGTACTTC
TRBJ1-1	-	TRBD1	TRBV10-3	CATQTGTDGFF	TGTGCCACGCAAACCGGGACAGACGGTTTCTTT
TRBJ2-7	-	TRBD1	TRBV3-1/TRBV3-2	CASSQEQGLTYEQYF	TGTGCCAGCAGCCAAGAACAGGGGCTCACCTACGAGCAGTACTTC
TRBJ1-2	-	-	TRBV9	CASSAGWSGAHGYTF	TGTGCCAGCAGCGCGGGATGGTCAGGGGCCCATGGCTACACCTTC
TRBJ2-1	-	TRBD1	TRBV24-1	CATAGGTYNEQFF	TGTGCCACCGCAGGGGGCACCTACAATGAGCAGTTCTTC
TRBJ1-4	-	TRBD1	TRBV11-2	CASSLGTGVGHPNEKLFF	TGTGCCAGCAGCCTCGGGACAGGCGTAGGACATCCTAATGAAAAACTGTTTTTT
TRBJ2-1	-	-	TRBV10-3	CAISETRKQQGEEQFF	TGTGCCATCAGTGAAACCCGCAAGCAACAGGGAGAAGAGCAGTTCTTC
TRBJ1-2	-	-	TRBV15	CATGAVHGYTF	TGTGCCACCGGAGCTGTACATGGCTACACCTTC
TRBJ1-5	-	TRBD1	TRBV10-3	CAISPGTGDQPQHF	TGTGCCATATCGCCGGGGACAGGGGATCAGCCCCAGCATTTT
TRBJ1-2	-	-	TRBV7-9	CASSPKGSNYGYTF	TGTGCCAGCAGCCCCAAGGGGTCCAACTATGGCTACACCTTC
TRBJ2-7	-	TRBD1	TRBV27	CASSSQTGGSYEQYF	TGTGCCAGCAGTTCCCAGACAGGGGGCTCCTACGAGCAGTACTTC
TRBJ2-5	-	-	TRBV9	CASSRSARETQYF	TGTGCCAGCAGCAGATCCGCGCGGGAGACCCAGTACTTC
TRBJ1-1	few	TRBD1	TRBV2	CASSSQGARTEAFF	TGTGCCAGCAGCTCCCAGGGGGCCCGCACTGAAGCTTTCTTT
TRBJ1-2	-	-	TRBV28	CASSFGRDYGYTF	TGTGCCAGCAGTTTCGGCAGGGACTATGGCTACACCTTC
TRBJ2-7	-	TRBD1	TRBV4-1	CASSPSPPGTGWGPLYEQYF	TGCGCCAGCAGCCCCTCACCCCCCGGGACAGGGTGGGGACCACTATACGAGCAGTACTTC
TRBJ1-6	-	-	TRBV3-1/TRBV3-2	CASSQNQGLTNSPLHF	TGTGCCAGCAGCCAAAATCAGGGATTAACTAATTCACCCCTCCACTTT
TRBJ1-5	-	TRBD1	TRBV6-5	CASTKGDRAEQPQHF	TGTGCCAGCACTAAGGGGGACAGGGCCGAGCAGCCCCAGCATTTT
TRBJ2-2	-	-	TRBV3-1/TRBV3-2	CASSQVGFSDTGELFF	TGTGCCAGCAGCCAAGTCGGGTTTTCGGACACCGGGGAGCTGTTTTTT
TRBJ2-7	-	TRBD1	TRBV5-1	CASSITRGRGEQYF	TGCGCCAGCAGCATTACCAGGGGGCGCGGGGAGCAGTACTTC
TRBJ2-2	-	-	TRBV18	CASSFPAGPANTGELFF	TGTGCCAGCTCCTTCCCGGCGGGACCAGCGAACACCGGGGAGCTGTTTTTT
TRBJ1-2	-	-	TRBV25-1	CASSETGPYGYTF	TGTGCCAGCAGTGAAACAGGGCCCTATGGCTACACCTTC
TRBJ2-1	-	TRBD1	TRBV5-1	CASSPTMGQYNEQFF	TGCGCCAGCAGCCCCACTATGGGACAGTACAATGAGCAGTTCTTC
TRBJ1-4	-	-	TRBV9	CASSVGGLGEKLFF	TGTGCCAGCAGCGTAGGGGGGCTCGGTGAAAAACTGTTTTTT
TRBJ2-7	-	TRBD1	TRBV29-1	CSVVGQGRYGSYEQYF	TGCAGCGTGGTTGGACAGGGCAGGTATGGCTCCTACGAGCAGTACTTC
TRBJ2-7	-	TRBD1	TRBV7-9	CASRPDRDLAYEQYF	TGTGCCAGCAGACCCGACAGGGATCTTGCTTACGAGCAGTACTTC
TRBJ2-1	-	-	TRBV4-2	CASSQSKSTPREQFF	TGTGCCAGCAGCCAGTCCAAAAGCACCCCCCGTGAGCAGTTCTTC
TRBJ1-6	-	-	TRBV5-1	CASSLTGKDNSPLHF	TGCGCCAGCAGCTTGACAGGAAAGGATAATTCACCCCTCCACTTT
TRBJ2-6	-	-	TRBV5-1	CASSLEGPTGANVLTF	TGCGCCAGCAGCTTGGAGGGGCCCACCGGGGCCAACGTCCTGACTTTC
TRBJ1-4	-	TRBD1	TRBV27	CASSGTGEPNEKLFF	TGTGCCAGCAGCGGGACAGGGGAACCCAATGAAAAACTGTTTTTT
TRBJ1-1	-	-	TRBV12-3/TRBV12-4	CASSLKGGGEAFF	TGTGCCAGCAGTTTGAAGGGTGGAGGTGAAGCTTTCTTT
TRBJ1-2	-	-	TRBV19	CASSINRRQGYTF	TGTGCCAGTAGTATCAACAGGAGACAAGGCTACACCTTC
TRBJ2-1	few	-	TRBV15	CATSRGSGTSYNEQFF	TGTGCCACCAGCAGAGGGAGCGGTACCTCCTACAATGAGCAGTTCTTC
TRBJ1-3	once	-	TRBV6-6	CASSYRGQVGNTIYF	TGTGCCAGCAGTTACAGGGGCCAGGTTGGAAACACCATATATTTT
TRBJ2-1	-	-	TRBV10-3	CAISAREHEQFF	TGTGCCATCAGTGCGCGGGAACATGAGCAGTTCTTC
TRBJ2-1	-	TRBD1	TRBV7-9	CASSPWTGMRNEQFF	TGTGCCAGCAGCCCCTGGACAGGGATGAGGAATGAGCAGTTCTTC
TRBJ1-2	-	TRBD1	TRBV7-2	CASSQGQGTGGYTF	TGTGCCAGCAGCCAAGGACAGGGGACAGGTGGCTACACCTTC
TRBJ1-4	-	-	TRBV9	CASSVGGDNEKLFF	TGTGCCAGCAGCGTAGGGGGGGATAATGAAAAACTGTTTTTT
TRBJ2-1	-	-	TRBV7-8	CASTTLLGGDNEQFF	TGTGCCAGCACCACACTCCTGGGCGGGGACAATGAGCAGTTCTTC
TRBJ1-5	-	-	TRBV10-2	CASSPGVDQPQHF	TGCGCCAGCAGTCCAGGGGTCGATCAGCCCCAGCATTTT
TRBJ2-7	few	TRBD1	TRBV10-3	CAIRLGQAFYEQYF	TGTGCCATCAGATTGGGACAGGCCTTCTACGAGCAGTACTTC
TRBJ1-2	-	-	TRBV29-1	CSVETPGDFYGYTF	TGCAGCGTTGAAACCCCAGGGGATTTCTACGGCTACACCTTC
TRBJ2-7	once	TRBD1	TRBV6-6	CASSYADRVWEQYF	TGTGCCAGCAGTTACGCGGACAGGGTGTGGGAGCAGTACTTC
TRBJ2-7	-	-	TRBV18	CASSPRDMDTYEQYF	TGTGCCAGCTCACCACGAGACATGGACACCTACGAGCAGTACTTC
TRBJ1-1	-	TRBD1	TRBV6-6	CASSSTGGPTEAFF	TGTGCCAGCAGTTCGACAGGGGGCCCCACTGAAGCTTTCTTT
TRBJ2-6	-	-	TRBV5-1	CASTPTSYSGANVLTF	TGCGCCAGCACTCCGACTTCCTACTCTGGGGCCAACGTCCTGACTTTC
TRBJ2-2	-	-	TRBV5-1	CASSPLGDISNTGELFF	TGCGCCAGCAGCCCCTTAGGGGACATTTCGAACACCGGGGAGCTGTTTTTT
TRBJ1-6	-	-	TRBV18	CASSPRNPSSYNSPLHF	TGTGCCAGCTCACCACGGAACCCTAGCTCCTATAATTCACCCCTCCACTTT
TRBJ2-3	-	TRBD2	TRBV6-6	CASSRLAGGGTDTQYF	TGTGCCAGCAGTCGACTAGCGGGGGGCGGCACAGATACGCAGTATTTT